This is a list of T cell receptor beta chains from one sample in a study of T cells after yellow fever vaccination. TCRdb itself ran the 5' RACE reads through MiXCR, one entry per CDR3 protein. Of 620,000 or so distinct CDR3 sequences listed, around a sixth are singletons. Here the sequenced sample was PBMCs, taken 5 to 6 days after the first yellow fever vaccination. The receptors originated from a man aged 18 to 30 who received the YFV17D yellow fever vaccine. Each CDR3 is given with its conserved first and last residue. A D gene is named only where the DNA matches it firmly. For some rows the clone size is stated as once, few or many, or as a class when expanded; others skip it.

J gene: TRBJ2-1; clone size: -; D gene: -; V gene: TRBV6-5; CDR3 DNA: TGTGCCAGCAGTAACCGACCAGGGGGGAGGAATGAGCAGTTCTTC; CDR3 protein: CASSNRPGGRNEQFF
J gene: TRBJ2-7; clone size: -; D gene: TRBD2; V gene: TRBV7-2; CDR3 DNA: TGTGCCAGCAGCTTAGCGAGCAGCGGGACCTACGAGCAGTACTTC; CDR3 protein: CASSLASSGTYEQYF
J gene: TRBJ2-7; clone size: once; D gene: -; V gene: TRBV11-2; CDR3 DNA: TGTGCCAGCAGCTTACCAGGGTCCCAATACGAGCAGTACTTC; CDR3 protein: CASSLPGSQYEQYF
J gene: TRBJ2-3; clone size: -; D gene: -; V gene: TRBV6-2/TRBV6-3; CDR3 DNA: TGTGCCAGCAGGCCGAGCGGCACAGATACGCAGTATTTT; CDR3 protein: CASRPSGTDTQYF
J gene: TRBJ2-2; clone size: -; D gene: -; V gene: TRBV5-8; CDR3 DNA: TGTGCCAGCAGCCCGCCGGGGCGCAAAACGAGCACCGGGGAGCTGTTTTTT; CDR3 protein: CASSPPGRKTSTGELFF
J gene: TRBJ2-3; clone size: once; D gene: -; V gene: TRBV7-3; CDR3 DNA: TGTGCCAGCAGCATTACACCGGGAACCAGCACAGATACGCAGTATTTT; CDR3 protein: CASSITPGTSTDTQYF
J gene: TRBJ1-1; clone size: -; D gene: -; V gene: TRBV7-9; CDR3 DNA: TGTGCCAGCAGCCGGGGAGCCAAAGGGGCTTTCTTT; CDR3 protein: CASSRGAKGAFF
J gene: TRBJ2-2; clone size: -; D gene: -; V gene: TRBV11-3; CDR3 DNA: TGTGCCAGCAGCTTCAGACAGACCGGGGAGCTGTTTTTT; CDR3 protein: CASSFRQTGELFF
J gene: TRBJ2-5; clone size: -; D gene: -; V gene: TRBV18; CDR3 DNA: TGTGCCAGCTCAAATAGTTTTACGGAGACCCAGTACTTC; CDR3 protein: CASSNSFTETQYF
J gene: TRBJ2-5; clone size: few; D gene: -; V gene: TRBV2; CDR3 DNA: TGTGCCAGCAGTGAAATAGTGTCAGGGAAAGAGACCCAGTACTTC; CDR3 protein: CASSEIVSGKETQYF
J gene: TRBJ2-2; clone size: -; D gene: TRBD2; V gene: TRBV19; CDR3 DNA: TGTGCCAGTAGTAGTGCTAGCGGTTTTACCGGGGAGCTGTTTTTT; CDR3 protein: CASSSASGFTGELFF
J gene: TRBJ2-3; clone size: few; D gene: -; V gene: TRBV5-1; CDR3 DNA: TGCGCCAGCAGCTTGGCGGGGGTGATAGATACGCAGTATTTT; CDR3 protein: CASSLAGVIDTQYF
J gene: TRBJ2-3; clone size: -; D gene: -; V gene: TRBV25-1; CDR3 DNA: TGTGCCAGCGATCAGGGGACGGGTACAGATACGCAGTATTTT; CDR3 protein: CASDQGTGTDTQYF
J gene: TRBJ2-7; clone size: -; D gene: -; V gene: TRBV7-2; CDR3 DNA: TGTGCCAGCAGCTTTAAGGGGAGCTCCTACGAGCAGTACTTC; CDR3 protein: CASSFKGSSYEQYF
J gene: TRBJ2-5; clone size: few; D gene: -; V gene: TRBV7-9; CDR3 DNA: TGTGCCAGCAGCTTACTCGGGGCAGGAGGAGAGACCCAGTACTTC; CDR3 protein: CASSLLGAGGETQYF
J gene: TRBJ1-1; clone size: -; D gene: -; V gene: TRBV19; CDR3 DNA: TGTGCCAGTAGTACCTTCGGACGGACTGAAGCTTTCTTT; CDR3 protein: CASSTFGRTEAFF
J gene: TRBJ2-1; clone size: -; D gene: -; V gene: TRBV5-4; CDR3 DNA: TGTGCCAGCAGCTTGGGGGGCGAGTCCCGCGATGAGCAGTTCTTC; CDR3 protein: CASSLGGESRDEQFF
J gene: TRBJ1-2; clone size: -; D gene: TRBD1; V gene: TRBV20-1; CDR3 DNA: TGCAGTGCTCCTTCCCAGACAGGGGAGGGCTACACCTTC; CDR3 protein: CSAPSQTGEGYTF